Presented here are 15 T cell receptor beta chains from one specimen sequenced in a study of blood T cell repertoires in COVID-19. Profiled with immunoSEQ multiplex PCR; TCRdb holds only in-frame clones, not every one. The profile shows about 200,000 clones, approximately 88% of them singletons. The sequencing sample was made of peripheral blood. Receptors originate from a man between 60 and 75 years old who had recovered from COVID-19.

Here the CDR3 reads CASSDRTGDQPQHF. The CDR3, as DNA: TGTGCCAGCAGTGACCGGACAGGGGATCAGCCCCAGCATTTT. The chain is built from TRBV6-6 and TRBJ1-5; 9 nucleotides line up with TRBD1. CDR3 length: 14 residues. V was pared by 5 bases and J by 5 bases, with 4 bases of the junction left unmatched. CDR1 and CDR2 (germline): MNHNY, SVGAGI (reference sequence).

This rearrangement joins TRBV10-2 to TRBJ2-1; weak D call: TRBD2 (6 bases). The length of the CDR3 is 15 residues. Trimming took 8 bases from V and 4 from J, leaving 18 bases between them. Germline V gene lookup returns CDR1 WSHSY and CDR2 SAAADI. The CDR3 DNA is TGCGCCAGCCGCCTTCTAGCGAACCTTTACAATGAGCAGTTCTTC. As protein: CASRLLANLYNEQFF.

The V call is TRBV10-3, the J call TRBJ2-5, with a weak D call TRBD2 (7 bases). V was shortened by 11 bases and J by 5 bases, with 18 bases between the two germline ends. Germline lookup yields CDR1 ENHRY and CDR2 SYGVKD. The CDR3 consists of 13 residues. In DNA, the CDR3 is TGTGCCGTCAAACCCGGGGGGCTGGAGACCCAGTACTTC. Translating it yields CAVKPGGLETQYF.

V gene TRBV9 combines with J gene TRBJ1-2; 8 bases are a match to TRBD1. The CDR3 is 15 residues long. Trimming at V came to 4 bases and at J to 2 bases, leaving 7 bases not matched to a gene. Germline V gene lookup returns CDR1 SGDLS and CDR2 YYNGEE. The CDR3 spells CASSPRTGPNYGYTF. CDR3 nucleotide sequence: TGTGCCAGCAGCCCGCGGACAGGGCCGAACTATGGCTACACCTTC.

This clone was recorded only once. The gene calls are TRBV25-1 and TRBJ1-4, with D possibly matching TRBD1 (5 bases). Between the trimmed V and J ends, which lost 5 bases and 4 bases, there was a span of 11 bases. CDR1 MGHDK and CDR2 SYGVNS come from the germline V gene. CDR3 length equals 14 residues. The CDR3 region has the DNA TGTGCCAGCAGTAACGTGGGGGGTAATGAAAAACTGTTTTTT. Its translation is CASSNVGGNEKLFF.

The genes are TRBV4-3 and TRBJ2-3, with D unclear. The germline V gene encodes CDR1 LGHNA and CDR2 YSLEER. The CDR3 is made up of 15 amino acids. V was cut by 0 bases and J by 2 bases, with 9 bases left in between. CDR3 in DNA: TGCGCCAGCAGCCAAGATGGCGGCTCCACAGATACGCAGTATTTT. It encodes CASSQDGGSTDTQYF.

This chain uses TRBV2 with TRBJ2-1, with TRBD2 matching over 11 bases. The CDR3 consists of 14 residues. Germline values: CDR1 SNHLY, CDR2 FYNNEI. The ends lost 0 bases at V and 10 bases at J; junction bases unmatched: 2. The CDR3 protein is CASSEARLAGEQFF. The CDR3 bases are TGTGCCAGCAGTGAAGCCCGACTAGCGGGAGAGCAGTTCTTC.

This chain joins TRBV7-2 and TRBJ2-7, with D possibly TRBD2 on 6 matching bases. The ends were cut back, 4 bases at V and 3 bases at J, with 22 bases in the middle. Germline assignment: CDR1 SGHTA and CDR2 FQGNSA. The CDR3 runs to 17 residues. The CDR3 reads CASSSLGGSGRNYEQYF. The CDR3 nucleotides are TGTGCCAGCAGCTCCCTCGGGGGTAGCGGACGAAACTACGAGCAGTACTTC.

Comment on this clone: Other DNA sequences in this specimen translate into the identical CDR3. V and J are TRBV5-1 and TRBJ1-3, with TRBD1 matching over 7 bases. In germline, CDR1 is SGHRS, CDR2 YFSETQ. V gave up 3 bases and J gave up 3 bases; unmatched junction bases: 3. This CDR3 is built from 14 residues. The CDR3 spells CASSSGGSGNTIYF. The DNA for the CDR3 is TGCGCCAGCAGCTCAGGGGGAAGTGGAAACACCATATATTTT.

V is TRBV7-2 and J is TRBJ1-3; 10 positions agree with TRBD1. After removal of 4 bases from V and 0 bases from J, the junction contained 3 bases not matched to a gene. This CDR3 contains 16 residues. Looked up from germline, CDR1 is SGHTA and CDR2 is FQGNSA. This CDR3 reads CASSSTGGYSGNTIYF. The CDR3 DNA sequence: TGTGCCAGCAGCTCGACAGGGGGCTACTCTGGAAACACCATATATTTT.

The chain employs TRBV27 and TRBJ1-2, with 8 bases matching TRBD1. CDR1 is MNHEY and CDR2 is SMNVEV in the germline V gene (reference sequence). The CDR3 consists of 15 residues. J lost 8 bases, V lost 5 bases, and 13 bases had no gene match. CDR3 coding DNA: TGTGCCAGCAGTCGACAATCAGGGGGCGCTTTGGGCTACACCTTC. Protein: CASSRQSGGALGYTF.

The CDR3, as DNA: TGTGCCAGCAGGAGGGACAGGGGGAATGAAAAACTGTTTTTT. It codes for CASRRDRGNEKLFF. The J gene is TRBJ1-4, the V gene TRBV6-5; 11 bases are a match to TRBD1. Germline CDR1 is MNHEY and CDR2 is SVGAGI. The CDR3 length is 14 residues. Trimming at V came to 6 bases and at J to 5 bases, leaving 2 bases not matched to a gene.

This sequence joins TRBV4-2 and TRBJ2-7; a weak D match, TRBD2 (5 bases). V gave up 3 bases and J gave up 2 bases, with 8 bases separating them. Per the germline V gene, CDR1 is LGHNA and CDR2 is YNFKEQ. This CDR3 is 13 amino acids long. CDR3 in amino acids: CASSQLGTYEQYF. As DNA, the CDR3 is TGTGCCAGCAGCCAGCTCGGGACCTACGAGCAGTACTTC.

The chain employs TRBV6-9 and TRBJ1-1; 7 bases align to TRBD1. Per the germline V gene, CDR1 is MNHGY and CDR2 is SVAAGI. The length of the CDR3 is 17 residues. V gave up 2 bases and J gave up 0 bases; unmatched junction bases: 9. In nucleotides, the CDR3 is TGTGCCAGCAGTTATGGGCGGGTGGGACAGATGAACACTGAAGCTTTCTTT. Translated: CASSYGRVGQMNTEAFF.

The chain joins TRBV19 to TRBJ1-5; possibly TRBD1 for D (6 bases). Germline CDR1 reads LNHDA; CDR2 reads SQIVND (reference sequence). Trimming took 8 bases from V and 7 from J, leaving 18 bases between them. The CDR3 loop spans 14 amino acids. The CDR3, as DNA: TGTGCCAGTGGAATACAGGGAAGAGGCCAGCCCCAGCATTTT. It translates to CASGIQGRGQPQHF. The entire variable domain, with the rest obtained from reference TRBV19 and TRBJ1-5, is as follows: DGGITQSPKYLFRKEGQNVTLSCEQNLNHDAMYWYRQDPGQGLRLIYYSQIVNDFQKGDIAEGYSVSREKKESFPLTVTSAQKNPTAFYLCASGIQGRGQPQHFGDGTRLSIL.